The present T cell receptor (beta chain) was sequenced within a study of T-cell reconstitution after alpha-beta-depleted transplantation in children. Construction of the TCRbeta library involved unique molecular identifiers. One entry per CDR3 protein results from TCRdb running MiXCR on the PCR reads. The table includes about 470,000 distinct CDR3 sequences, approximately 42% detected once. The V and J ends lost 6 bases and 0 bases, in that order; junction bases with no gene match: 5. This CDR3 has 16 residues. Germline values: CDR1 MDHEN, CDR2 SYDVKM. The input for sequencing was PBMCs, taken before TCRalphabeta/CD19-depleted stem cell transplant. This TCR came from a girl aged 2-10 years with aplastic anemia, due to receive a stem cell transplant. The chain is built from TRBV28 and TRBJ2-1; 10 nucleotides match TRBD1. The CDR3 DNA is TGTGCCAGCAGCTCGGGACAGGGGAGCTCCTACAATGAGCAGTTCTTC. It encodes CASSSGQGSSYNEQFF.